The sequence of this T cell receptor (beta chain) was determined in a study of T cell repertoires in cytomegalovirus infection. TCRdb analysed the reads with MiXCR anew, one entry per CDR3 protein. This table holds just over 450,000 distinct CDR3 sequences, under 45% found once. With respect to this clonotype: Its antigen is unknown.

Trimming took 4 bases from V and 1 from J; bases not matched to a gene: 8. This CDR3 has 16 amino acids. Sample: cultured PBMCs, taken from culture after CMV antigen stimulation. This receptor was obtained from a human donor in good health (CMV status not recorded). Some clones in this sample may be carry-over from other donors' samples. The chain uses TRBV12-3 or TRBV12-4 and TRBJ1-1; 8 positions agree with TRBD1. In nucleotides, the CDR3 is TGTGCCAGCAGTTCCTGGGACAGGCCCTCGAACACTGAAGCTTTCTTT. Its protein is CASSSWDRPSNTEAFF.